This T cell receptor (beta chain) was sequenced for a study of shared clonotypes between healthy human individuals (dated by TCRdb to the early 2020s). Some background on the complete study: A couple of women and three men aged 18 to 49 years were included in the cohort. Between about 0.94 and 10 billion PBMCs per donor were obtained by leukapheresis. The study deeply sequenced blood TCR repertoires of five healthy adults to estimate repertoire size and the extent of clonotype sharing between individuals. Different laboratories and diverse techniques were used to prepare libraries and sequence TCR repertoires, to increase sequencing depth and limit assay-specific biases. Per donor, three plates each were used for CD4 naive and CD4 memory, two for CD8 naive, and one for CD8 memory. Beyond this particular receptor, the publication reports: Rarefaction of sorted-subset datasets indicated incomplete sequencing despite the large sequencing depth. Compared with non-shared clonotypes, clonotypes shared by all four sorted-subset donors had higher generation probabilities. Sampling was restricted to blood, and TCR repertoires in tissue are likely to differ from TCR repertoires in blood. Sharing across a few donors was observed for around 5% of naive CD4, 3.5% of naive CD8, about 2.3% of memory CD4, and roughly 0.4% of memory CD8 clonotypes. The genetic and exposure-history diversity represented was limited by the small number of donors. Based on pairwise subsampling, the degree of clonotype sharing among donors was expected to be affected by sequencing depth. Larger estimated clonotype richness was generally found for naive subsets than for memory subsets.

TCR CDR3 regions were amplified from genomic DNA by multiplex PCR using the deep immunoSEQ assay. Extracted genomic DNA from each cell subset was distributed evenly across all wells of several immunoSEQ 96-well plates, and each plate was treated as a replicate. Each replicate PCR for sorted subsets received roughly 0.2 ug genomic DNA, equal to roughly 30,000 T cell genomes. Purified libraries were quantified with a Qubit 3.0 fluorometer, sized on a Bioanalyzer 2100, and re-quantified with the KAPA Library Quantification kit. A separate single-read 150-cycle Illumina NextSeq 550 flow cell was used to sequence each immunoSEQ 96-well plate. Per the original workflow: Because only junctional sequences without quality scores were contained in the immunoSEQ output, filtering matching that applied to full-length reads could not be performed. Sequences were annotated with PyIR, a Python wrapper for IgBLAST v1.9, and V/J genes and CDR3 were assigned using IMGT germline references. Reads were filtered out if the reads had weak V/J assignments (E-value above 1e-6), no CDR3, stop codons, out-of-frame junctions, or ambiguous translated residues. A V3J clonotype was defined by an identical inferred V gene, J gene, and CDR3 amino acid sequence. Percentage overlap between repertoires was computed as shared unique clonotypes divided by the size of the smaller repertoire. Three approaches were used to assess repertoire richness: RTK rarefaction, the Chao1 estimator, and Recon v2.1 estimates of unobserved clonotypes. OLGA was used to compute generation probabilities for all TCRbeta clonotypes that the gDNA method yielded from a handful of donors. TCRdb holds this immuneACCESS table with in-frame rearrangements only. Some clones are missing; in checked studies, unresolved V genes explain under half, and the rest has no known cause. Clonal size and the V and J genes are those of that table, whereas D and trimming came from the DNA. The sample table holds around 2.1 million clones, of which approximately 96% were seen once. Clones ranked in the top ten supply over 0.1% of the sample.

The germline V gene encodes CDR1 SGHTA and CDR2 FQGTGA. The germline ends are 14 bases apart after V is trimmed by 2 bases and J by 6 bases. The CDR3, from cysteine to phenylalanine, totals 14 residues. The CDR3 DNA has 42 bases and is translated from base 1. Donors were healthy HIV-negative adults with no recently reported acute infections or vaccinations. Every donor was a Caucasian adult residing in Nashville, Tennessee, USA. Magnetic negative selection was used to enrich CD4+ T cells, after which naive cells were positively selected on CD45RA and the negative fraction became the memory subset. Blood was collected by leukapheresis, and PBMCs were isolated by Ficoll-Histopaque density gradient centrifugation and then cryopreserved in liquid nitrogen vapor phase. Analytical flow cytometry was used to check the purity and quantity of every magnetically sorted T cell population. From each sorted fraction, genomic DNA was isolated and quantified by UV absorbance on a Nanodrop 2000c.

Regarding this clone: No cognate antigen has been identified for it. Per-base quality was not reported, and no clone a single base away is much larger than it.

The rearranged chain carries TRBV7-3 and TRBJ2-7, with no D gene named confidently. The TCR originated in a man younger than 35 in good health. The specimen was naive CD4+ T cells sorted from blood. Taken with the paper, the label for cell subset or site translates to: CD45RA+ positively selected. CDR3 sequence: CASSLSDGTTEQYF. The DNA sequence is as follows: TGTGCCAGCAGCTTATCAGACGGCACTACCGAGCAGTACTTC.